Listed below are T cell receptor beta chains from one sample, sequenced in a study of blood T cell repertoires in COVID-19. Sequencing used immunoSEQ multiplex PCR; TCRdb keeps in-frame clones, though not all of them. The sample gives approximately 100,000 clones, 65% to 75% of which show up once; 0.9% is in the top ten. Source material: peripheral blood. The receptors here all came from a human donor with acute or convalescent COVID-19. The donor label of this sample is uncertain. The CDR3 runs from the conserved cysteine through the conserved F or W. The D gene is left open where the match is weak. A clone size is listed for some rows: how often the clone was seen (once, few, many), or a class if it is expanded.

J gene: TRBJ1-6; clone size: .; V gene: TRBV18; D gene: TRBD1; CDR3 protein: CASSPTGNSPLHF; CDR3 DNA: TGTGCCAGCTCACCGACAGGGAATTCACCCCTCCACTTT
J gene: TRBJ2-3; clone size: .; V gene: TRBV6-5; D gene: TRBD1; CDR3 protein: CASRHRDRATDTQYF; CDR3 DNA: TGTGCCAGCAGACACCGGGACAGGGCCACAGATACGCAGTATTTT
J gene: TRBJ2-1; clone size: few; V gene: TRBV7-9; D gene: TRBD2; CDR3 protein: CASSLGSGAYYNEQFF; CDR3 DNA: TGTGCCAGCAGCTTAGGTAGCGGGGCCTACTACAATGAGCAGTTCTTC
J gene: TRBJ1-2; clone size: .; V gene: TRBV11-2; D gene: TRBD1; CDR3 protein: CASSSWTGGGYTF; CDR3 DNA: TGTGCCAGCAGCTCCTGGACAGGAGGCGGCTACACCTTC
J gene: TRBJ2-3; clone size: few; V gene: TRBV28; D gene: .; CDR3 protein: CASSFGLIRTPSTDTQYF; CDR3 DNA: TGTGCCAGCAGTTTCGGGTTAATTAGGACTCCTAGCACAGATACGCAGTATTTT
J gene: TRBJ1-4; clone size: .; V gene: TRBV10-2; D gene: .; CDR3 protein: CASSESGFGNEKLFF; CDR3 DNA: TGCGCCAGCAGTGAGTCGGGCTTTGGGAATGAAAAACTGTTTTTT
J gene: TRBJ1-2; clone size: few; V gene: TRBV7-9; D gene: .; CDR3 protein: CASSLAEGGVYGYTF; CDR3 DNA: TGTGCCAGCAGCTTAGCAGAGGGCGGTGTCTATGGCTACACCTTC
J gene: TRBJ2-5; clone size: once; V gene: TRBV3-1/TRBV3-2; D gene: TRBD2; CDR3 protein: CASSQGLTSGGRRETQYF; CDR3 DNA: TGTGCCAGCAGCCAAGGTCTTACTAGCGGGGGCCGCCGGGAGACCCAGTACTTC
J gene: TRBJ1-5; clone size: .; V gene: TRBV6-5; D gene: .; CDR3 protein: CASSTGTGNQPQHF; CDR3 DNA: TGTGCCAGCAGTACCGGGACTGGTAATCAGCCCCAGCATTTT
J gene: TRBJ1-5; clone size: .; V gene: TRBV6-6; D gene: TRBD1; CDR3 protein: CASQTQQGAARQPQHF; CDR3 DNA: TGTGCCAGCCAAACCCAACAGGGGGCCGCCCGGCAGCCCCAGCATTTT
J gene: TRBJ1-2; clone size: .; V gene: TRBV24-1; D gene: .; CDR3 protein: CATSHGYGYTF; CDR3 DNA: TGTGCCACCAGTCACGGTTATGGCTACACCTTC
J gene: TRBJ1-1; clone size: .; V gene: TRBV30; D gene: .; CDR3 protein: CAWTIQRQYMNTEAFF; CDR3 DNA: TGTGCCTGGACTATCCAGAGGCAGTACATGAACACTGAAGCTTTCTTT
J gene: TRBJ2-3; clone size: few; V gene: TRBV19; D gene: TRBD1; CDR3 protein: CASSMEQGSSDTQYF; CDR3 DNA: TGTGCCAGTAGTATGGAACAGGGGAGCTCAGATACGCAGTATTTT
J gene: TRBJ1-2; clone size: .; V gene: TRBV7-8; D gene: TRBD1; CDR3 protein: CASSHTRDRSGYTF; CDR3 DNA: TGTGCCAGCAGCCATACACGGGACAGATCAGGCTACACCTTC
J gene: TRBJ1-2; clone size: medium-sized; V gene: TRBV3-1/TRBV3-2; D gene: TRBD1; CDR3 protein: CASSSRTGGGYGYTF; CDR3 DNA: TGTGCCAGCAGCTCCCGGACAGGGGGCGGCTATGGCTACACCTTC
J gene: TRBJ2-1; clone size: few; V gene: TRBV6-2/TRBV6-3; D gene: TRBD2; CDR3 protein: CASSREGLAAYNEQFF; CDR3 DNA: TGTGCCAGCAGTCGCGAGGGACTAGCGGCTTACAATGAGCAGTTCTTC
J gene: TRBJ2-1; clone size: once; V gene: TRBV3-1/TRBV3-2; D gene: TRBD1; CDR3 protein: CASSHRDRGRDEQFF; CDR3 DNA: TGTGCCAGCAGCCATAGGGACAGGGGGCGTGATGAGCAGTTCTTC
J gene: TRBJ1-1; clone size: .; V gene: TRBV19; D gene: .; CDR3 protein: CATQAPLLTEAFF; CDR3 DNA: TGTGCCACCCAAGCTCCCCTCTTAACTGAAGCTTTCTTT
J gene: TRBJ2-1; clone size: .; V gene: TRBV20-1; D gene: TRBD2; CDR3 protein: CSASHLAGYSYNEQFF; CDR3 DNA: TGCAGTGCTAGTCATCTAGCGGGGTACTCCTACAATGAGCAGTTCTTC
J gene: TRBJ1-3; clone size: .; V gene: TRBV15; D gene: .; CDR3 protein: CATSTGSGGNTIYF; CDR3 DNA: TGTGCCACCAGCACAGGGTCTGGTGGAAACACCATATATTTT
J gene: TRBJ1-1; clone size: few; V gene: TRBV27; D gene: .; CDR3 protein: CASRPQGRVRAEAFF; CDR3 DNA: TGTGCCAGCAGACCTCAGGGGAGAGTAAGGGCTGAAGCTTTCTTT
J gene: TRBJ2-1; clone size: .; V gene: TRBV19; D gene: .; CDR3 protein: CASSFQRGGDEQFF; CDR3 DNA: TGTGCCAGTAGTTTCCAAAGAGGGGGAGATGAGCAGTTCTTC
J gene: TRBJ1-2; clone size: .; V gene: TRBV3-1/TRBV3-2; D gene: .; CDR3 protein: CASSQGGISRDGYTF; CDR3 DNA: TGTGCCAGCAGCCAAGGAGGGATCTCTAGAGATGGCTACACCTTC
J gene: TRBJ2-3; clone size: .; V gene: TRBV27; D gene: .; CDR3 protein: CASSLLSGLDRTGDTQYF; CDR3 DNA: TGTGCCAGCAGTTTATTGTCAGGGTTAGATCGAACCGGAGATACGCAGTATTTT
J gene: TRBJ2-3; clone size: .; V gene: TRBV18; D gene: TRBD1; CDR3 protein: CASRKGARTDTQYF; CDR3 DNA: TGTGCCAGCCGAAAGGGGGCGCGAACAGATACGCAGTATTTT
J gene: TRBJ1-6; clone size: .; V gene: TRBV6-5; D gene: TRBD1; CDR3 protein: CASNQGAWGSPLHF; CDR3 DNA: TGTGCCAGCAATCAGGGGGCTTGGGGTTCACCCCTCCACTTT
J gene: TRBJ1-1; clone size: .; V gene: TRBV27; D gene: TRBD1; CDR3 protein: CASSSRTGGTEAFF; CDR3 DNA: TGTGCCAGCAGTTCTCGGACAGGGGGCACTGAAGCTTTCTTT
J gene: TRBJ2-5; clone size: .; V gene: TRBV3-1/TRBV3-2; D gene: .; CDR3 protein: CASSPRAAQETQYF; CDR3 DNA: TGTGCCAGCAGCCCAAGAGCTGCCCAAGAGACCCAGTACTTC
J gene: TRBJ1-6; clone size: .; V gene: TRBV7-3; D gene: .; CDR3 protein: CASSLTGQGISPLHF; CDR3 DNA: TGTGCCAGCAGCTTAACGGGGCAGGGAATATCACCCCTCCACTTT
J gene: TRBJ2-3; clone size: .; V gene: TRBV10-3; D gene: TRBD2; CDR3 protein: CAISDPASGESTDTQYF; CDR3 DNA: TGTGCCATCAGTGATCCCGCTAGCGGGGAAAGCACAGATACGCAGTATTTT
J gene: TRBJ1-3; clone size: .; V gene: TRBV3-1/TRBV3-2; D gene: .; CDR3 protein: CASSAQGFFSGNTIYF; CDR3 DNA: TGTGCCAGCAGCGCTCAGGGGTTTTTCTCTGGAAACACCATATATTTT
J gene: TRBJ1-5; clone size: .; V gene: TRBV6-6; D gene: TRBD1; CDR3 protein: CASTGTGSNQPQHF; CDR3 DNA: TGTGCCAGCACCGGGACAGGTAGCAATCAGCCCCAGCATTTT